These T cell receptor beta chains were read from a single sample in a study of T-cell reconstitution after alpha-beta-depleted transplantation in children. In TCRdb, the PCR reads were re-called with MiXCR into one record per CDR3 protein. The table shows roughly 400,000 distinct CDR3 sequences, with approximately 20% occurring only once. Here the sequenced sample was PBMCs from the stem cell graft donor, taken from the stem cell graft. These receptors were taken from a human donor who donated a stem cell graft to a child with acute myeloid leukemia. The CDR3 runs from the conserved cysteine through the conserved F or W. A D gene is named only where the DNA matches it firmly. Expanded clones are given a class, and other clones once, few, many or no size at all.

V,D,J,size,DNA,CDR3
TRBV20-1,NA,TRBJ2-1,many,TGCAGTGCCCAGCAGGGTCGATCCGGCAACAATGAGCAGTTCTTC,CSAQQGRSGNNEQFF
TRBV7-2,TRBD1,TRBJ1-1,many,TGTGCCAGCAGCATCGGGACAGGGGGCATGGCATATACTGAAGCTTTCTTT,CASSIGTGGMAYTEAFF
TRBV20-1,NA,TRBJ2-5,few,TGCAGTGCCCGCTTGGGGGCCTGGTCACAAGAGACCCAGTACTTC,CSARLGAWSQETQYF
TRBV28,NA,TRBJ1-4,few,TGTGCCAGTTTCCAGAACAGGCAAAAACTGTTTTTT,CASFQNRQKLFF
TRBV12-3/TRBV12-4,NA,TRBJ1-1,NA,TGTGCCAGCAGACTTGCAGACTACCGAAGCACTGAAGCTTTCTTT,CASRLADYRSTEAFF
TRBV6-5,TRBD1,TRBJ2-1,few,TGTGCCAGCAGGACAGACAGGGAGTGGGTCAATGAGCAGTTCTTC,CASRTDREWVNEQFF
TRBV5-1,TRBD2,TRBJ2-2,few,TGCGCCAGCAGCCCTGGCTCTAGCGGGAGTCTCGCCGGGGAGCTGTTTTTT,CASSPGSSGSLAGELFF
TRBV29-1,NA,TRBJ2-7,few,TGCAGCGTTGCCGAGGGGGGGATCGACGAGCAGTACTTC,CSVAEGGIDEQYF
TRBV12-3/TRBV12-4,TRBD1,TRBJ2-1,few,TGTGCCAGCAGTCCCGGGACAGTCTACAATGAGCAGTTCTTC,CASSPGTVYNEQFF
TRBV29-1,NA,TRBJ2-1,many,TGCAGCGTTGAAGAAATAGGACTCCACAATGAGCAGTTCTTC,CSVEEIGLHNEQFF
TRBV5-1,TRBD1,TRBJ2-5,many,TGCGCCAGCAGCTCGGGACAGACCCAAGAGACCCAGTACTTC,CASSSGQTQETQYF
TRBV12-3/TRBV12-4,NA,TRBJ1-2,NA,TGTGCCAGCAGTGCAGGGATGTCCTCTGGGGGCTACACCTTC,CASSAGMSSGGYTF
TRBV27,NA,TRBJ1-6,few,TGTGCCAGCAGTTTATCGGGCGGGTTACTAGGGAATTCACCCCTCCACTTT,CASSLSGGLLGNSPLHF
TRBV12-3/TRBV12-4,TRBD1,TRBJ2-2,NA,TGTGCCAGCAGTTCTTCCGACAGGGAGACCGGGGAGCTGTTTTTT,CASSSSDRETGELFF
TRBV24-1,TRBD2,TRBJ2-1,few,TGTGCCACCAGTGACCCTAGCGGGAGTCTTTACAATGAGCAGTTCTTC,CATSDPSGSLYNEQFF
TRBV20-1,TRBD2,TRBJ2-7,many,TGCAGTGCCCTTAGGGCGGGAGGTAATGTTGTGGACGAGCAGTACTTC,CSALRAGGNVVDEQYF
TRBV12-3/TRBV12-4,NA,TRBJ2-1,few,TGTGCCAGCAGTCCTTCCGGGACTCACCACAATGAGCAGTTCTTC,CASSPSGTHHNEQFF
TRBV20-1,NA,TRBJ2-7,few,TGCAGTGCTAGTTCGACAGTGTCCTACGAGCAGTACTTC,CSASSTVSYEQYF
TRBV5-6,NA,TRBJ2-3,few,TGTGCCAGCAGCTTGATAAAGGGGGAGGACAGAAGAGATACGCAGTATTTT,CASSLIKGEDRRDTQYF
TRBV12-3/TRBV12-4,NA,TRBJ1-4,NA,TGTGCCAGCAGTTTGGAGAGTAATGAAAAACTGTTTTTT,CASSLESNEKLFF
TRBV6-5,TRBD1,TRBJ2-1,many,TGTGCCAGTGGACAGGGAGTTGGGGAGCAGTTCTTC,CASGQGVGEQFF
TRBV28,NA,TRBJ2-7,NA,TGTGCCAGCAGCCCCTTCATCTGGGGTAACGAGCAGTACTTC,CASSPFIWGNEQYF
TRBV29-1,TRBD2,TRBJ2-1,many,TGCAGCGTTGAATCGGGGGGACTAGCGGGAGTACGGGAGCAGTTCTTC,CSVESGGLAGVREQFF
TRBV12-3/TRBV12-4,TRBD1,TRBJ2-2,NA,TGTGCCAGCAACCCGACAGGGATCTACACCGGGGAGCTGTTTTTT,CASNPTGIYTGELFF